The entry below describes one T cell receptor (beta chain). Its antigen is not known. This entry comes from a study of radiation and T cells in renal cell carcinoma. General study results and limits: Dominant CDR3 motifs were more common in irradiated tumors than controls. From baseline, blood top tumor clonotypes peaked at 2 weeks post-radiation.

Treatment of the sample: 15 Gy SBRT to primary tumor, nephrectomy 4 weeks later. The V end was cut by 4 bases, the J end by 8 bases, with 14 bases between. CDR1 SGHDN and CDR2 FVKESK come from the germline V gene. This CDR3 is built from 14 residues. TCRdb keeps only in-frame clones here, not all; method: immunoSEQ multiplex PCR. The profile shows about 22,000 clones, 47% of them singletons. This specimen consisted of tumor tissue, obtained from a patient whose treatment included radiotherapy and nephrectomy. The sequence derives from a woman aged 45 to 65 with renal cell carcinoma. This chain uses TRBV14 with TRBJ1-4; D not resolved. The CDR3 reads CASSRPGAGEKLFF. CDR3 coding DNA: TGTGCCAGCAGCCGGCCGGGCGCAGGAGAAAAACTGTTTTTT. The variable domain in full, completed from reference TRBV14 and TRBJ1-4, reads EAGVTQFPSHSVIEKGQTVTLRCDPISGHDNLYWYRRVMGKEIKFLLHFVKESKQDESGMPNNRFLAERTGGTYSTLKVQPAELEDSGVYFCASSRPGAGEKLFFGSGTQLSVL.